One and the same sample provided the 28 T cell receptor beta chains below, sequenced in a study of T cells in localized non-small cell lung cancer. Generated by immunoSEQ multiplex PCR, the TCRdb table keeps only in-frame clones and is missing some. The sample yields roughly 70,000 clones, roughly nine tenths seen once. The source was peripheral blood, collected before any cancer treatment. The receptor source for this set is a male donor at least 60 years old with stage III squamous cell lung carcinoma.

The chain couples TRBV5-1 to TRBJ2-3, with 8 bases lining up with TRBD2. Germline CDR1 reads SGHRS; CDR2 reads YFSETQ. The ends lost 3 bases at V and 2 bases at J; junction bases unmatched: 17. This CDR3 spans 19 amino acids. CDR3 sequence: CASSSVRPEGRGVTDTQYF. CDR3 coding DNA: TGCGCCAGCAGCTCGGTTCGCCCTGAGGGGCGGGGGGTCACAGATACGCAGTATTTT.

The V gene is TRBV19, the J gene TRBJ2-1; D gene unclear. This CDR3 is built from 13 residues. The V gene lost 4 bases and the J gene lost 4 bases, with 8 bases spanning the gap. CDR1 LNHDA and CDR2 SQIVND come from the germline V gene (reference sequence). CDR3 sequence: CASSTLKYNEQFF. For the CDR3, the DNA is TGTGCCAGTAGTACCCTGAAGTACAATGAGCAGTTCTTC.

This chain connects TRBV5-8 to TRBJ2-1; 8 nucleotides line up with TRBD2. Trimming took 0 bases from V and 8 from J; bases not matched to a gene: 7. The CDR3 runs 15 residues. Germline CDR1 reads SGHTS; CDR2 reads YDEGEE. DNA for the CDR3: TGTGCCAGCAGCTTGGCCGGGGGGGGGTTCCATGAGCAGTTCTTC. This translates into CASSLAGGGFHEQFF. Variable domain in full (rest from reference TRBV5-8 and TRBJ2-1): EAGVTQSPTHLIKTRGQQATLRCSPISGHTSVYWYQQALGLGLQFLLWYDEGEERNRGNFPPRFSGRQFPNYSSELNVNALELEDSALYLCASSLAGGGFHEQFFGPGTRLTVL.

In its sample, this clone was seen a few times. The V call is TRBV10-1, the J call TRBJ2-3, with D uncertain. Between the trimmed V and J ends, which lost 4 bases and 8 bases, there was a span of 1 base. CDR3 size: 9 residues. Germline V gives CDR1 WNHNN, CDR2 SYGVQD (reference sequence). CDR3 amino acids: CASSGTQYF. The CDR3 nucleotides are TGCGCCAGCAGTGGTACGCAGTATTTT.

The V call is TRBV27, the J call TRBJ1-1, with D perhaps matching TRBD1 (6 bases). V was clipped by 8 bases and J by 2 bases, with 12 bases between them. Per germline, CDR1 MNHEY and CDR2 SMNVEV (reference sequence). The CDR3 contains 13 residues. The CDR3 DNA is TGTGCCAGCCAGGAAGGGGGAAACACTGAAGCTTTCTTT. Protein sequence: CASQEGGNTEAFF.

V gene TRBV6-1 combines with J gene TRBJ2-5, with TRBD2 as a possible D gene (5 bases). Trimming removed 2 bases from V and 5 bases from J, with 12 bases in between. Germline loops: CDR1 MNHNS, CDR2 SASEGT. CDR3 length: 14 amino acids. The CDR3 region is CASSEYSWRETQYF. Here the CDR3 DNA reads TGTGCCAGCAGTGAATATAGTTGGAGGGAGACCCAGTACTTC.

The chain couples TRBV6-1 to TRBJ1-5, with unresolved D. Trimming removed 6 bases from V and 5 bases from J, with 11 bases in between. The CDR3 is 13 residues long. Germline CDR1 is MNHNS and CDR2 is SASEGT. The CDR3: CASSASFHQPQHF. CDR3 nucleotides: TGTGCCAGCAGCGCCTCGTTTCATCAGCCCCAGCATTTT.

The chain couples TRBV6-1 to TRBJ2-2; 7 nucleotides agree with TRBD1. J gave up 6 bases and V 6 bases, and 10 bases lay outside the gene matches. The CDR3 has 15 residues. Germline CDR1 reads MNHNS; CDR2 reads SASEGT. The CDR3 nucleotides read TGTGCCAGCAGCCCCGTACCGACAGGGTCCGGGGAGCTGTTTTTT. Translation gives CASSPVPTGSGELFF.

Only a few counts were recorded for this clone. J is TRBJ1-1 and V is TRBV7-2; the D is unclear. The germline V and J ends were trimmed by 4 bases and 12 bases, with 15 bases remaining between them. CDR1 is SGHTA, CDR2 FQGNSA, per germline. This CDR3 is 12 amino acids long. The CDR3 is CASSYKAGWSFF. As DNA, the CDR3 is TGTGCCAGCAGCTACAAAGCGGGTTGGTCTTTCTTT. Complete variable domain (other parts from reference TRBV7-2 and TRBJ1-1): GAGVSQSPSNKVTEKGKDVELRCDPISGHTALYWYRQSLGQGLEFLIYFQGNSAPDKSGLPSDRFSAERTGGSVSTLTIQRTQQEDSAVYLCASSYKAGWSFFGQGTRLTVV.

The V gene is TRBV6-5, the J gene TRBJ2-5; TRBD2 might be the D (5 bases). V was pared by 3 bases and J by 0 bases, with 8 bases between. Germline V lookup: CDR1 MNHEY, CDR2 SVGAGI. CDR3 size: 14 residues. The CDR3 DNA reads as TGTGCCAGCAGTTATATGGGAGACCAAGAGACCCAGTACTTC. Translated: CASSYMGDQETQYF.

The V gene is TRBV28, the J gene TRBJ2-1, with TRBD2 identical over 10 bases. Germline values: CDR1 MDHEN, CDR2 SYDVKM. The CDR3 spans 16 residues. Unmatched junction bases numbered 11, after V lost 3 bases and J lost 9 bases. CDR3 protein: CASSFRASGGRGEQFF. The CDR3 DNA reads TGTGCCAGCAGTTTCAGAGCTAGCGGGGGCAGGGGTGAGCAGTTCTTC.

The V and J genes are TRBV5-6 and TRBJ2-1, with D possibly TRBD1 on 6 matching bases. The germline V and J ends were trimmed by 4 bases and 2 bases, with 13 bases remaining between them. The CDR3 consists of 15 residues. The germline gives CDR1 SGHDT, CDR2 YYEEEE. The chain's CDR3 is CASSTMKGAYNEQFF. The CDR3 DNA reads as TGTGCCAGCAGCACAATGAAGGGGGCCTACAATGAGCAGTTCTTC.

The CDR3 coding sequence is TGCGCCAGCAGCTTTGGCCCGGAGCAGTACTTC. Amino acids: CASSFGPEQYF. This chain joins TRBV5-1 and TRBJ2-7; D uncertain. CDR1 and CDR2 (germline): SGHRS, YFSETQ. Trimming removed 2 bases from V and 7 bases from J, with 7 bases in between. The CDR3 covers 11 residues.

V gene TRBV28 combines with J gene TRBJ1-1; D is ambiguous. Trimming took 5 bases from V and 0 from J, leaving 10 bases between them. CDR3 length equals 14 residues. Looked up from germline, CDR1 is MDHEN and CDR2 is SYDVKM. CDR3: CASSPLQMNTEAFF. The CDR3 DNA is TGTGCCAGCAGTCCACTTCAGATGAACACTGAAGCTTTCTTT.

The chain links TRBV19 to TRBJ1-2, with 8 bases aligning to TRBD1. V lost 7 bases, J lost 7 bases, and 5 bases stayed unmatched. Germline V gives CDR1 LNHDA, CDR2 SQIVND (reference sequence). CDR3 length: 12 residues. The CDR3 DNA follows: TGTGCCAGTAAACAGGGGGGCTCTGGCTACACCTTC. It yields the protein CASKQGGSGYTF.

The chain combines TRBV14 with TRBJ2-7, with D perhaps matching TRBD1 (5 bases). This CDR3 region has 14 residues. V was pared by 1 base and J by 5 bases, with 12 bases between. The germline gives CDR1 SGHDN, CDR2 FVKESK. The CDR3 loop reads CASSQVQGTHEQYF. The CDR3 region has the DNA TGTGCCAGCAGCCAAGTCCAGGGAACGCACGAGCAGTACTTC.

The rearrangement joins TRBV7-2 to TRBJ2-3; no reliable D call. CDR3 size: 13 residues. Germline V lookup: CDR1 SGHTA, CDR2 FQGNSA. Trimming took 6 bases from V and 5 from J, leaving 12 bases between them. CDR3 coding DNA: TGTGCCAGCAGTTTTACCTACAGAGATACGCAGTATTTT. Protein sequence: CASSFTYRDTQYF.

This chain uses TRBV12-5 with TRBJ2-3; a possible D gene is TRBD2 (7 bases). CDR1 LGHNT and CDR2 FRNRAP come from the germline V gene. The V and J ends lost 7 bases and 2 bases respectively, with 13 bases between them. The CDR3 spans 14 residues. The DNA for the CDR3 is TGTGCTAGTGCCGGGGGGCTATTCACAGATACGCAGTATTTT. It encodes CASAGGLFTDTQYF.

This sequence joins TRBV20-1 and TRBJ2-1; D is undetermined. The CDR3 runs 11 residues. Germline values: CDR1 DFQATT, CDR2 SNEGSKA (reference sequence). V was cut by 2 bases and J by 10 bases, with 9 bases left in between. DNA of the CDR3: TGCAGTGCTAGACGGAGCCAGGAGCAGTTCTTC. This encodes CSARRSQEQFF.

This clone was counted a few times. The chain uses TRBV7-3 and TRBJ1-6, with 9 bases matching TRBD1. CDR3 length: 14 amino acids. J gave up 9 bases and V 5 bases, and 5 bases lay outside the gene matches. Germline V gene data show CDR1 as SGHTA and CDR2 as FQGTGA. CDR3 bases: TGTGCCAGCAGCCAAACAGGGGGCGGTTCACCCCTCCACTTT. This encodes CASSQTGGGSPLHF.

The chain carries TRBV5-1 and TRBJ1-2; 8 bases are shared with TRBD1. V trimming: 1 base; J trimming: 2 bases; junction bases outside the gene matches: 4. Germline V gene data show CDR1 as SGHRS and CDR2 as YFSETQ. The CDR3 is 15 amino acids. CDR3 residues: CASSLQGARNYGYTF. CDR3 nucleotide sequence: TGCGCCAGCAGCTTGCAGGGGGCGAGGAACTATGGCTACACCTTC.

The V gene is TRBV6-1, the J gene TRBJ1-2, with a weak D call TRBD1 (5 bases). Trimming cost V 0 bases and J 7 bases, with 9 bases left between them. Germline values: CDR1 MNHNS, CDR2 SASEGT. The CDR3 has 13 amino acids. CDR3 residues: CASSEARGGGYTF. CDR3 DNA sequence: TGTGCCAGCAGTGAAGCAAGGGGCGGTGGCTACACCTTC.

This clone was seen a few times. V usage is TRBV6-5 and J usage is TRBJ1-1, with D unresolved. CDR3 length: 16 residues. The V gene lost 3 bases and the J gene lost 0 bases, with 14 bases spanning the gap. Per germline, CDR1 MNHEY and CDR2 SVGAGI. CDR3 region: CASSYRLSVMNTEAFF. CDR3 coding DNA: TGTGCCAGCAGTTATCGGCTCAGCGTCATGAACACTGAAGCTTTCTTT.

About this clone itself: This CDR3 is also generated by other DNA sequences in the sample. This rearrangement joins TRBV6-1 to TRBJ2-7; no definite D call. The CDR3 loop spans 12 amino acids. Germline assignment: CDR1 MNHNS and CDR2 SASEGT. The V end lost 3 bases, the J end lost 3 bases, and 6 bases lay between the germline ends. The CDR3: CASSEPGYEQYV. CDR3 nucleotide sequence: TGTGCCAGCAGTGAGCCTGGCTACGAGCAGTACGTC.

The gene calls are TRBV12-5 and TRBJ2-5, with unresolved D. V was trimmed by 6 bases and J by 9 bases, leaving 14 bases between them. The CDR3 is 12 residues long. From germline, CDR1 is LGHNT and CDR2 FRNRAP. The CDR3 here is CASGPGPGAQYF. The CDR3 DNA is TGTGCTAGTGGCCCTGGCCCTGGGGCCCAGTACTTC. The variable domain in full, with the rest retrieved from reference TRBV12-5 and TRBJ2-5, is DARVTQTPRHKVTEMGQEVTMRCQPILGHNTVFWYRQTMMQGLELLAYFRNRAPLDDSGMPKDRFSAEMPDATLATLKIQPSEPRDSAVYFCASGPGPGAQYFGPGTRLLVL.

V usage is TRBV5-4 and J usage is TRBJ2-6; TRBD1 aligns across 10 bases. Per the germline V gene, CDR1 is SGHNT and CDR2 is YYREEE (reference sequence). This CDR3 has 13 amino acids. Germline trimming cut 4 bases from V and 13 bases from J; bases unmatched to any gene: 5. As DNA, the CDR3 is TGTGCCAGCAGCCCGGGACAGGGGCCGGTCCTGACTTTC. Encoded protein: CASSPGQGPVLTF.

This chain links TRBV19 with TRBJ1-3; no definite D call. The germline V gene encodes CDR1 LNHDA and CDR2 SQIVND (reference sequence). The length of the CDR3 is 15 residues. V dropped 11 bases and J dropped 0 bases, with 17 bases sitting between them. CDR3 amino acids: CASKGGPLSGNTIYF. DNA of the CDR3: TGTGCCTCTAAGGGCGGGCCTCTCTCTGGAAACACCATATATTTT.

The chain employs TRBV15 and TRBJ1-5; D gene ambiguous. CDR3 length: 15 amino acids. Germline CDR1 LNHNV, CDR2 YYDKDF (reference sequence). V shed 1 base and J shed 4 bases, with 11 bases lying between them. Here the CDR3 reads CATSRVISANQPQHF. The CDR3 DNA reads TGTGCCACCAGCAGAGTTATTTCTGCGAATCAGCCCCAGCATTTT.